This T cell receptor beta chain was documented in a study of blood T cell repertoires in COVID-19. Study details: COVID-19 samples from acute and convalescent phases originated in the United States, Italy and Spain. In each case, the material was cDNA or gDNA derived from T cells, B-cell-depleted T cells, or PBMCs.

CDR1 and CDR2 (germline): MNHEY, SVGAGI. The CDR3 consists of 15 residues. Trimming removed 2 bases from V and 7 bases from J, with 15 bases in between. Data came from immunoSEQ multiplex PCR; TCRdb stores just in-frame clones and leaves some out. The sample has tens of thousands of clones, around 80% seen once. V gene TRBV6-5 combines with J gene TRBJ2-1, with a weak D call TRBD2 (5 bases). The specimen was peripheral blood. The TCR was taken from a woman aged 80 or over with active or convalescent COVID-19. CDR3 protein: CASSYDLLASNEQFF. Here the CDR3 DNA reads TGTGCCAGCAGTTACGATTTGCTAGCTTCAAATGAGCAGTTCTTC.